These T cell receptor beta chains were read from a single sample in a study of OX40 agonist ivuxolimab in advanced cancers. TCRdb's copy holds only in-frame clones and misses some; the assay was immunoSEQ multiplex PCR. The table has approximately 90,000 clones, roughly nine tenths seen once. Here the sequenced sample was CD4+ or CD8+ T cells sorted from blood, taken in a trial of the OX40 agonist ivuxolimab. The receptors originated from an adult with an advanced solid tumor such as melanoma, head and neck, liver or kidney cancer. Both conserved end residues are part of each CDR3. D genes are given only for firm matches. Only some rows state a clone size, as once, few, many or a class for expanded clones.

J gene,V gene,D gene,clone size,CDR3 DNA,CDR3 protein
TRBJ2-5,TRBV18,TRBD2,.,TGTGCCAGCTCACCATCGGCTAGCGGAAGCGCGGCGTACTTC,CASSPSASGSAAYF
TRBJ1-4,TRBV18,.,once,TGTGCCAGCTCACCAATGGCAGGGTGGTCAACTAATGAAAAACTGTTTTTT,CASSPMAGWSTNEKLFF
TRBJ1-2,TRBV7-2,.,.,TGTGCCAGCAGCTTGGTTTCGGGGGATGGCTACACCTTC,CASSLVSGDGYTF
TRBJ2-2,TRBV6-5,.,once,TGTGCCAGCAACAGGGAGAACACCGGGGAGCTGTTTTTT,CASNRENTGELFF
TRBJ1-5,TRBV28,.,.,TGTGCCAGCAGCGAGTTCCGTGACAATCAGCCCCAGCATTTT,CASSEFRDNQPQHF
TRBJ2-5,TRBV5-1,TRBD2,.,TGCGCCAGCAGCATCTCGTCTAGCGGGGGGGGCGAGACCCAGTACTTC,CASSISSSGGGETQYF
TRBJ1-1,TRBV5-4,.,few,TGTGCCAGCAGCCTCAAGGGGCCACTAGACTCTGAAGCTTTCTTT,CASSLKGPLDSEAFF
TRBJ2-6,TRBV12-5,TRBD1,.,TGTGCTAGTGGTTCACCCGGGACAGACTCTGGGGCCAACGTCCTGACTTTC,CASGSPGTDSGANVLTF
TRBJ2-7,TRBV19,.,.,TGTGCCAGTAGTGGGGATTGGGCGGTCTCCTACGAGCAGTACTTC,CASSGDWAVSYEQYF
TRBJ2-2,TRBV15,.,.,TGTGCCACCAGCAGAGTCTCCCACTTCGTCCGGGAGCTGTTTTTT,CATSRVSHFVRELFF
TRBJ2-7,TRBV6-1,.,.,TGTGCCAGCAACGATTGGCAGGGGAGCTCCTACGAGCAGTACTTC,CASNDWQGSSYEQYF
TRBJ2-3,TRBV7-3,TRBD2,.,TGTGCCAGCAGTTATTTAGCGGGGGTGGTAGATACGCAGTATTTT,CASSYLAGVVDTQYF
TRBJ2-7,TRBV5-4,.,.,TGTGCCAGCAGCTTTACGGGCTACGAGCAGTACTTC,CASSFTGYEQYF
TRBJ2-1,TRBV27,.,.,TGTGCCAGCAGTATGGAGGGTCCCGTTTCCTACAATGAGCAGTTCTTC,CASSMEGPVSYNEQFF
TRBJ2-1,TRBV11-2,.,.,TGTGCCAGCAGCTTAGACCAGGGGAGCTACAATGAGCAGTTCTTC,CASSLDQGSYNEQFF
TRBJ1-3,TRBV18,TRBD1,.,TGTGCCAGCTCATCGGGACAGGGGCCCTCTGGAAACACCATATATTTT,CASSSGQGPSGNTIYF
TRBJ1-1,TRBV6-5,.,once,TGTGCCAGCAGTTATAACAGCATGCACACTGAAGCTTTCTTT,CASSYNSMHTEAFF
TRBJ2-6,TRBV30,.,.,TGTGCCTGGATCGGGGCTGGGGCCAACGTCCTGACTTTC,CAWIGAGANVLTF
TRBJ1-2,TRBV28,TRBD1,once,TGTGCCAGCAGTACACAGGGGGAGTACAATGGCTACACCTTC,CASSTQGEYNGYTF
TRBJ2-5,TRBV5-4,.,.,TGTGCCAGCAGCACACGGACAAACCAAGAGACCCAGTACTTC,CASSTRTNQETQYF
TRBJ1-6,TRBV5-1,.,.,TGCGCCAGCAGCTTAACCCCTTGGACTGGGGTGGATTCACCCCTCCACTTT,CASSLTPWTGVDSPLHF
TRBJ1-5,TRBV6-5,.,.,TGTGCCAGCAGGGGGCAGGGTAGCAATCAGCCCCAGCATTTT,CASRGQGSNQPQHF
TRBJ2-1,TRBV5-1,.,.,TGCGCCAGCAGCTATGACCGGGATTACAATGAGCAGTTCTTC,CASSYDRDYNEQFF
TRBJ1-4,TRBV13,.,.,TGTGCCAGCAGCTTAAGTCTCGGAACAGGGCGGATTGCAACTAATGAAAAACTGTTTTTT,CASSLSLGTGRIATNEKLFF
TRBJ1-5,TRBV19,.,.,TGTGCCAGTAGTATGGGGTTGGGTCAGCCCCAGCATTTT,CASSMGLGQPQHF
TRBJ2-7,TRBV29-1,TRBD1,.,TGCAGCGTTGCACGCGGGACAGGCCGACCCTACGAGCAGTACTTC,CSVARGTGRPYEQYF
TRBJ2-5,TRBV7-3,TRBD2,.,TGTGCCAGCAGCCTGACTAGCGGGGGGCTCCAAGAGACCCAGTACTTC,CASSLTSGGLQETQYF